This T cell receptor beta chain derives from a study of T cell repertoires and Cas9 in healthy adults (dated by TCRdb to 2016 to 2019). General notes on the study: SpCas9-reactive T cells were characterized for multi-effector potency, cytotoxicity and lineage determination within the CD4 and CD8 compartments. This study looked at whether people already carry T cell immunity to the Streptococcus pyogenes Cas9 nuclease (SpCas9), the enzyme used in CRISPR gene editing.

All of the donors in the study were healthy humans. According to the germline V gene (reference sequence), CDR1 reads LNHDA and CDR2 reads SQIVND. V loses 5 bases of germline sequence and J loses 8 bases, and the interval between the two ends is 15 bases. The CDR3 spans 13 residues, from the cysteine through the phenylalanine. Only the CDR3 DNA stays, 39 bases, in frame from base 1. Overall study results and their limits: SpCas9-reactive regulatory T cells were reported to mitigate proliferation and function of SpCas9-reactive effector T cells in vitro.

Of note for this clone: This receptor's antigen is unknown. No clone much larger than this one lies a single base away; base qualities are absent.

Library construction relied on the immunoSEQ multiplex PCR assay. This is the immuneACCESS table as TCRdb keeps it, with only in-frame sequences that have V and J called. A part of the clones is gone; compared with another copy, unresolved V genes explain less than half, and the rest is unexplained. The sample table lists about 14,000 clones, roughly nine tenths of them with a count of one. The ten largest clones capture roughly 1.5% of the sample. Recombination connected TRBV19 to TRBJ1-2; no D gene can be assigned with confidence. This TCR was sampled from a human donor in good health. Sequenced input: Tregs (CD4+, CD25+, CD127-, CD137-, CD154-) from PBMCs; culture status not recorded. CDR3 region: CASSDTRIGGYTF. The bases read TGTGCCAGTAGTGACACAAGGATCGGGGGCTACACCTTC.